This T cell receptor (beta chain) was sequenced in a study of OX40 agonist ivuxolimab in advanced cancers. General study points: CD8+ T cells were the subset that, on average, had more expanded clones than CD4+. Certain nonresponders likewise exhibited a low normalized T-cell clonal expansion.

Sequencing used immunoSEQ multiplex PCR; TCRdb keeps in-frame clones, though not all of them. The sample holds 35,000 to 45,000 clones, approximately 83% seen once. Points on this clone: Its antigen remains unidentified.

This CDR3 has 13 amino acids. J lost 4 bases, V lost 9 bases, and 6 bases had no gene match. The germline V gene has CDR1 LGHNT and CDR2 FRNRAP. This sample comprised CD4+ or CD8+ T cells sorted from blood, obtained in a trial of the OX40 agonist ivuxolimab. The chain joins TRBV12-5 to TRBJ1-5; 7 nucleotides agree with TRBD1. This clonotype originated in an adult with an advanced solid tumor such as melanoma, head and neck, liver or kidney cancer. The CDR3 spells CASRGQLNQPQHF. CDR3 nucleotides: TGTGCTAGCCGGGGACAGCTAAATCAGCCCCAGCATTTT.